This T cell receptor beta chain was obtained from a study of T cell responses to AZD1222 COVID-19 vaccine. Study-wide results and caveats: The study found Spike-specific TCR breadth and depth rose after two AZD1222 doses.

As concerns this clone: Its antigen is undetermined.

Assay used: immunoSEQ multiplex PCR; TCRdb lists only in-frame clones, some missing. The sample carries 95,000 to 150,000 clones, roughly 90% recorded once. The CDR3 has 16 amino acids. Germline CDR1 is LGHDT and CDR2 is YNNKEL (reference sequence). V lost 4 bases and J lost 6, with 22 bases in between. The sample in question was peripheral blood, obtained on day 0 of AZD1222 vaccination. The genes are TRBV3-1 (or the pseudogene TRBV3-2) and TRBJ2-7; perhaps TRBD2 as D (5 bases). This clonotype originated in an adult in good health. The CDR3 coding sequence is TGTGCCAGCAGCCCCTTCGCGGGCCGAACCCGGGGCGAGCAGTACTTC. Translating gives CASSPFAGRTRGEQYF.